This T cell receptor beta chain originates from a study of cytomegalovirus exposure and HLA in healthy donors. The PCR made use of 60 Vbeta and 13 Jbeta primers. Only in-frame clones appear in the TCRdb table, and some are missing; sequencing was by immunoSEQ multiplex PCR. Of under 200,000 clones in the sample, 65% to 85% were seen once. As regards this clone: No antigen is known for it.

Study outcomes and limitations: The authors enumerated over 150 TCR beta chains as linked to cytomegalovirus. Later work associated 17,000 or so TCR beta sequences with HLA alleles at 0.05 false discovery rate. Reports credit the classifier with highly specific, highly sensitive diagnosis of cytomegalovirus status.

Germline V gives CDR1 WNHNN, CDR2 SYGVQD (reference sequence). The CDR3 is 15 amino acids. The V segment lost 6 bases and the J segment 3 bases; nucleotides outside the gene matches: 7. Material: PBMCs. The genes are TRBV10-1 and TRBJ2-1; 8 bases align to TRBD1. This receptor was obtained from a woman in her forties or fifties in good health and CMV-seropositive. CDR3 region: CASSAGTGVYNEQFF. The CDR3 DNA reads TGCGCCAGCAGCGCCGGGACAGGAGTCTACAATGAGCAGTTCTTC.